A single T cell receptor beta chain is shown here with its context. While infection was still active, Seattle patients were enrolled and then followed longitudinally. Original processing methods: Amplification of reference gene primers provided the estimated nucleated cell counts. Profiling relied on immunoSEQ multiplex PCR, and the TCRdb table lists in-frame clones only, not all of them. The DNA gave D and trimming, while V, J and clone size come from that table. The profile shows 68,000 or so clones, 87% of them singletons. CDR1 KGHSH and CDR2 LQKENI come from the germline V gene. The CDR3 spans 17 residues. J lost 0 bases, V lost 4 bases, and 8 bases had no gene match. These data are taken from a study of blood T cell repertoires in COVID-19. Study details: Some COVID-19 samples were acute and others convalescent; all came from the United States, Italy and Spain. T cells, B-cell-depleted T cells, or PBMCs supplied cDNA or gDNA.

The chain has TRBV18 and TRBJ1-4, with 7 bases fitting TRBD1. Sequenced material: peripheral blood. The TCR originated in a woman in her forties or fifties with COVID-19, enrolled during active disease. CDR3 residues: CASSLFRQGATNEKLFF. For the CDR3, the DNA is TGTGCCAGCTCACTCTTCCGCCAGGGGGCAACTAATGAAAAACTGTTTTTT.